The present T cell receptor (beta chain) was sequenced within a study of shared clonotypes between healthy human individuals. CDR3 length equals 13 residues. V was pared by 8 bases and J by 5 bases, with 5 bases of the junction left unmatched. Germline loops: CDR1 SNHLY, CDR2 FYNNEI. Here immunoSEQ multiplex PCR was the method, and the copy in TCRdb shows in-frame clones only, minus some. The data contain 500,000 to 650,000 clones, around three quarters of them singletons. The rearrangement joins TRBV2 to TRBJ1-1, with 10 bases aligning to TRBD1. The sequence was obtained from a middle-aged woman in good health. Some clones in this sample may be carry-over from other donors' samples. Material for sequencing was PBMCs. DNA for the CDR3: TGTGCCAGCCAAGACAGGGGGCATACTGAAGCTTTCTTT. It specifies CASQDRGHTEAFF.